One sample yielded the 30 T cell receptor beta chains listed below, sequenced in a study of cytomegalovirus exposure and HLA in healthy donors. The study ran its PCR with 60 Vbeta and 13 Jbeta primers. Profiling relied on immunoSEQ multiplex PCR, and the TCRdb table lists in-frame clones only, not all of them. This sample's table reports some 150,000 clones. The specimen sequenced was PBMCs. These receptors were taken from a woman under 30 in good health and CMV-seropositive.

This rearrangement joins TRBV9 to TRBJ2-7, with D possibly TRBD2 on 6 matching bases. In germline, CDR1 is SGDLS, CDR2 YYNGEE. V gave up 0 bases and J gave up 6 bases, with 13 bases separating them. This CDR3 is built from 14 residues. CDR3 in amino acids: CASSVEALAGEQYF. The DNA for the CDR3 is TGTGCCAGCAGCGTAGAGGCACTAGCAGGCGAGCAGTACTTC.

The gene calls are TRBV7-2 and TRBJ2-5; 8 nucleotides line up with TRBD2. This CDR3 region has 15 residues. J lost 5 bases, V lost 2 bases, and 7 bases had no gene match. Germline CDR1 and CDR2: SGHTA and FQGNSA. CDR3 region: CASSLSGGLWETQYF. Here the CDR3 DNA reads TGTGCCAGCAGCTTAAGCGGGGGACTGTGGGAGACCCAGTACTTC. Full variable domain (outside the CDR3, taken from reference TRBV7-2 and TRBJ2-5): GAGVSQSPSNKVTEKGKDVELRCDPISGHTALYWYRQSLGQGLEFLIYFQGNSAPDKSGLPSDRFSAERTGGSVSTLTIQRTQQEDSAVYLCASSLSGGLWETQYFGPGTRLLVL.

This chain connects TRBV27 to TRBJ2-5, with TRBD1 matching over 8 bases. V was pared by 5 bases and J by 1 base, with 3 bases of the junction left unmatched. CDR1 and CDR2 from the germline V gene are MNHEY and SMNVEV (reference sequence). The CDR3 loop spans 14 amino acids. CDR3 amino acids: CASSPGQAQETQYF. The CDR3 DNA is TGTGCCAGCAGTCCGGGACAGGCCCAAGAGACCCAGTACTTC.

The chain uses TRBV11-2 and TRBJ1-2; 7 bases fit TRBD1. Germline CDR1 is SGHAT and CDR2 is FQNNGV. V shed 4 bases and J 13 bases; nucleotides not matched to a gene: 21. The CDR3 consists of 16 residues. CDR3 DNA: TGTGCCAGCAGCTCGGTAAAACGGACAGGAGACCTCTCAGGCACCTTC. It codes for CASSSVKRTGDLSGTF. The complete variable domain, with remaining parts taken from reference TRBV11-2 and TRBJ1-2, reads EAGVAQSPRYKIIEKRQSVAFWCNPISGHATLYWYQQILGQGPKLLIQFQNNGVVDDSQLPKDRFSAERLKGVDSTLKIQPAKLEDSAVYLCASSSVKRTGDLSGTFGSGTRLTVV.

CDR3 loop: CASSVGDRATYNSPLHF. The CDR3 region has the DNA TGTGCCAGCAGCGTAGGGGACAGGGCGACCTATAATTCACCCCTCCACTTT. This chain joins TRBV9 and TRBJ1-6; TRBD1 matches at 9 bases. CDR3 size: 17 residues. CDR1 and CDR2 from the germline V gene are SGDLS and YYNGEE. The trim removed 0 bases at V and 2 bases at J, leaving 3 bases unmatched. Based on the CDR3 plus reference TRBV9 and TRBJ1-6, the full variable domain is DSGVTQTPKHLITATGQRVTLRCSPRSGDLSVYWYQQSLDQGLQFLIQYYNGEERAKGNILERFSAQQFPDLHSELNLSSLELGDSALYFCASSVGDRATYNSPLHFGNGTRLTVT.

The J gene is TRBJ2-2, the V gene TRBV5-5; the match to TRBD1 covers 9 bases. The CDR3 loop spans 17 amino acids. CDR1 is SGHKS and CDR2 is YYEKEE in the germline V gene (reference sequence). Trimming took 4 bases from V and 2 from J; bases not matched to a gene: 9. CDR3 bases: TGTGCCAGCAGCGTTATGCCGGGACAGGGTAACACCGGGGAGCTGTTTTTT. Its protein is CASSVMPGQGNTGELFF.

The CDR3 sequence is CASSALGQGALDTEAFF. Here the CDR3 DNA reads TGTGCCAGCAGTGCCCTGGGACAGGGGGCGCTGGACACTGAAGCTTTCTTT. The V and J genes are TRBV6-1 and TRBJ1-1, with 12 bases identical to TRBD1. The CDR3 contains 17 residues. Germline CDR1 and CDR2: MNHNS and SASEGT. The ends lost 4 bases at V and 3 bases at J; junction bases unmatched: 9.

V is TRBV30 and J is TRBJ1-1; TRBD1 is a possible D gene (5 bases). CDR1 is GTSNPN and CDR2 is SVGIG in the germline V gene (reference sequence). Trimming removed 3 bases from V and 0 bases from J, with 14 bases in between. The CDR3 covers 15 residues. CDR3 bases: TGTGCCTGGAGCCATCCGGGGGGACTGAACACTGAAGCTTTCTTT. Protein sequence: CAWSHPGGLNTEAFF.

The chain's CDR3 is CASSAYQGGSSYEQYF. The CDR3 DNA reads as TGTGCCAGCAGTGCTTACCAGGGGGGAAGCTCCTACGAGCAGTACTTC. The rearrangement links TRBV2 to TRBJ2-7; tentative D call: TRBD1 (7 bases). The V end was cut by 4 bases, the J end by 0 bases, with 16 bases between. Germline V gives CDR1 SNHLY, CDR2 FYNNEI. The CDR3 runs to 16 residues.

The chain couples TRBV6-1 to TRBJ1-2, with a possible D match to TRBD1 (6 bases). The CDR3 runs to 13 residues. The germline V gene encodes CDR1 MNHNS and CDR2 SASEGT. The V gene lost 5 bases and the J gene lost 4 bases, with 11 bases spanning the gap. CDR3 loop: CASSPRTAYGYTF. The DNA for the CDR3 is TGTGCCAGCAGTCCACGGACAGCCTATGGCTACACCTTC.

The chain has TRBV5-1 and TRBJ1-4; 7 bases agree with TRBD1. V gave up 4 bases and J gave up 0 bases; unmatched junction bases: 3. Germline CDR1 SGHRS, CDR2 YFSETQ. CDR3 length: 15 amino acids. The CDR3 region is CASSAGTATNEKLFF. The CDR3 DNA reads as TGCGCCAGCAGCGCCGGGACAGCAACTAATGAAAAACTGTTTTTT.

The CDR3 loop reads CASSPTREAPGELFF. CDR3 coding DNA: TGTGCCAGCTCACCTACCCGCGAGGCCCCCGGGGAGCTGTTTTTT. The gene calls are TRBV18 and TRBJ2-2; D is undetermined. The germline V gene encodes CDR1 KGHSH and CDR2 LQKENI. The CDR3 is made up of 15 amino acids. The V and J ends lost 3 bases and 6 bases respectively, with 14 bases between them.

The chain carries TRBV19 and TRBJ1-1; TRBD1 matches 7 bases. V was clipped by 6 bases and J by 0 bases; unmatched bases: 7. CDR1 is LNHDA, CDR2 SQIVND, per germline (reference sequence). CDR3 size: 15 residues. In DNA, the CDR3 is TGTGCCAGTAGACCGGGACAGACCATGAACACTGAAGCTTTCTTT. Amino acids: CASRPGQTMNTEAFF.

This rearrangement joins TRBV4-2 to TRBJ2-6; a possible D gene is TRBD1 (6 bases). CDR3 length: 17 residues. The V end lost 0 bases, the J end lost 0 bases, and 9 bases lay between the germline ends. The germline V gene encodes CDR1 LGHNA and CDR2 YNFKEQ. As DNA, the CDR3 is TGTGCCAGCAGCCAAGAGGGGGCCTTCTCTGGGGCCAACGTCCTGACTTTC. The encoded protein is CASSQEGAFSGANVLTF.

This sequence joins TRBV2 and TRBJ2-2; 12 bases map to TRBD2. V trimming: 4 bases; J trimming: 4 bases; junction bases outside the gene matches: 7. Germline V lookup: CDR1 SNHLY, CDR2 FYNNEI. The CDR3 covers 17 residues. The CDR3 coding sequence is TGTGCCAGCAGTGGACTAGCGGGAGCGTTTGGCACCGGGGAGCTGTTTTTT. It codes for CASSGLAGAFGTGELFF.

The chain couples TRBV4-1 to TRBJ1-6; maybe TRBD1 (5 bases). In germline, CDR1 is MGHRA, CDR2 YSYEKL. The CDR3 totals 17 residues. Trimming shortened V by 4 bases and J by 14 bases, and 27 bases separated the two germline ends. CDR3 sequence reads: CASSLRESQGLRVALHF. CDR3 nucleotide sequence: TGCGCCAGCAGCCTCCGAGAGAGCCAGGGCCTACGGGTGGCCCTCCACTTT.

This chain joins TRBV29-1 and TRBJ2-1, with TRBD2 matching 9 bases. The CDR3 totals 15 residues. With V trimmed by 4 bases and J by 4 bases, 8 bases remained unmatched. The germline V gene has CDR1 SQVTM and CDR2 ANQGSEA. The CDR3 loop is CSVVAGDLKYNEQFF. In nucleotides, the CDR3 is TGCAGCGTTGTAGCGGGAGACTTAAAGTACAATGAGCAGTTCTTC.

The V call is TRBV19, the J call TRBJ1-2, with a weak D call TRBD1 (6 bases). The CDR3 consists of 14 residues. Trimming stripped 0 bases from V and 8 bases from J, with 13 bases between. CDR1 and CDR2 (germline): LNHDA, SQIVND (reference sequence). The CDR3 reads CASSIEAGGQGYTF. The CDR3 bases are TGTGCCAGTAGTATAGAAGCGGGGGGCCAAGGCTACACCTTC.

The chain carries TRBV5-1 and TRBJ2-7; 7 bases match TRBD1. The CDR3 runs to 16 residues. Trimming at V came to 4 bases and at J to 3 bases, leaving 13 bases not matched to a gene. Germline values: CDR1 SGHRS, CDR2 YFSETQ. CDR3 region: CASSRKHRGNDYEQYF. The CDR3 region has the DNA TGCGCCAGCAGCCGCAAACACAGGGGCAATGACTACGAGCAGTACTTC.

V and J are TRBV7-9 and TRBJ1-4; tentative D call: TRBD1 (5 bases). CDR1 is SEHNR, CDR2 FQNEAQ, per germline (reference sequence). V was cut by 4 bases and J by 0 bases, with 9 bases left in between. The CDR3 length is 15 residues. The CDR3 region is CASSSDSATNEKLFF. The DNA for the CDR3 is TGTGCCAGCAGCTCCGACAGTGCAACTAATGAAAAACTGTTTTTT.

This chain uses TRBV4-1 with TRBJ2-3; perhaps TRBD2 as D (5 bases). CDR1 is MGHRA, CDR2 YSYEKL, per germline. V gave up 4 bases and J gave up 0 bases, with 8 bases separating them. This CDR3 has 14 amino acids. CDR3 nucleotides: TGCGCCAGCAGCCTATGGACTAGCACAGATACGCAGTATTTT. It encodes CASSLWTSTDTQYF.

The chain joins TRBV4-1 to TRBJ1-1; no clear D gene. CDR3 length equals 15 residues. Germline V CDR1 and CDR2: MGHRA, YSYEKL. V lost 0 bases to trimming and J lost 5 bases, with 13 bases between them. Written as DNA, the CDR3 is TGCGCCAGCAGCCAAGATCGGGAAGCCAGGACTGAAGCTTTCTTT. Amino acids: CASSQDREARTEAFF.

DNA of the CDR3: TGCGCCAGCAGCTACGGACAGGGTGATACCGGGGAGCTGTTTTTT. Translating it yields CASSYGQGDTGELFF. The chain carries TRBV5-1 and TRBJ2-2; 8 positions agree with TRBD1. V was pared by 3 bases and J by 5 bases, with 6 bases of the junction left unmatched. The CDR3 contains 15 residues. CDR1 and CDR2 from the germline V gene are SGHRS and YFSETQ. Combining the CDR3 with reference TRBV5-1 and TRBJ2-2 gives the whole variable domain KAGVTQTPRYLIKTRGQQVTLSCSPISGHRSVSWYQQTPGQGLQFLFEYFSETQRNKGNFPGRFSGRQFSNSRSEMNVSTLELGDSALYLCASSYGQGDTGELFFGEGSRLTVL.

The chain joins TRBV18 to TRBJ2-3, with unresolved D. The germline CDR1 and CDR2 sequences are KGHSH and LQKENI. The CDR3 runs to 13 residues. Trimming pared 3 bases from V and 5 bases from J, leaving 9 bases between. The CDR3 nucleotides are TGTGCCAGCTCACCGGTCCCCGGAGATACGCAGTATTTT. As protein: CASSPVPGDTQYF.

The chain uses TRBV10-3 and TRBJ2-1; 8 positions match TRBD2. The V gene end was trimmed by 9 bases and the J gene end by 2 bases; junction bases not matched to a gene: 9. Germline V gene lookup returns CDR1 ENHRY and CDR2 SYGVKD. The CDR3 is made up of 15 amino acids. CDR3 nucleotides: TGTGCCATTAGTAGCGGGGCGTCAGCCTACAATGAGCAGTTCTTC. Its translation: CAISSGASAYNEQFF.

V gene TRBV6-1 combines with J gene TRBJ1-5, with 7 bases that match TRBD1. The CDR3 has 15 amino acids. Germline CDR1 reads MNHNS; CDR2 reads SASEGT. After removal of 6 bases from V and 4 bases from J, the junction contained 9 bases not matched to a gene. The CDR3 coding sequence is TGTGCCAGCAGCATCTGGGACAGTAATAATCAGCCCCAGCATTTT. Translation: CASSIWDSNNQPQHF.

This chain links TRBV9 with TRBJ2-7; the match to TRBD2 covers 10 bases. This CDR3 has 15 residues. CDR1 and CDR2 from the germline V gene are SGDLS and YYNGEE. V dropped 5 bases and J dropped 2; count of bases not matched to a gene: 7. The CDR3 region has the DNA TGTGCCAGCAGTCAAGGACTAGCGGAGACCTACGAGCAGTACTTC. Translating it yields CASSQGLAETYEQYF.

The chain joins TRBV7-9 to TRBJ1-1; D is perhaps TRBD1 (5 bases). Germline V gene sequence: CDR1 SEHNR, CDR2 FQNEAQ (reference sequence). The germline V and J ends were trimmed by 2 bases and 6 bases, with 13 bases remaining between them. The CDR3 is 14 amino acids. CDR3 sequence (DNA): TGTGCCAGCAGCTTAACAGAGGTGACAGCTGAAGCTTTCTTT. As protein: CASSLTEVTAEAFF.

J is TRBJ1-6 and V is TRBV5-1, with 7 bases fitting TRBD1. The germline V gene has CDR1 SGHRS and CDR2 YFSETQ. This CDR3 has 15 amino acids. Trimming at V came to 2 bases and at J to 10 bases, leaving 9 bases not matched to a gene. The CDR3 DNA reads TGCGCCAGCAGCTTTACAGGGGAGGTGTACTCACCCCTCCACTTT. Protein sequence: CASSFTGEVYSPLHF.

The gene calls are TRBV4-1 and TRBJ1-4; 9 nucleotides align to TRBD1. Germline-derived CDR1 and CDR2 are MGHRA and YSYEKL. After removal of 0 bases from V and 7 bases from J, the junction contained 6 bases not matched to a gene. The CDR3 consists of 16 residues. The CDR3 coding sequence is TGCGCCAGCAGCCAAGATCCGGGACAGGGAAGTGAAAAACTGTTTTTT. Its protein is CASSQDPGQGSEKLFF.